This TCR beta chain was obtained from a study of T cells after posttransplantation cyclophosphamide. Sequencing was performed with immunoSEQ multiplex PCR; in TCRdb, only in-frame clones are kept and a portion is missing. The table has around 37,000 clones, around 78% seen once. A marrow graft followed busulfan-fludarabine conditioning, with cyclophosphamide on days +3 and +4. Note on this clone: Antigen specificity is unknown.

The CDR3 spans 15 residues. CDR1 and CDR2 from the germline V gene are LNHDA and SQIVND (reference sequence). Losses at the gene ends were 6 bases for V and 3 bases for J; bases not matched to a gene: 8. Broader study findings: TRB clonality was highly associated with recipient CMV seropositivity and reactivation. Later post-transplant blood repertoires were often dominated by donor CD8+ memory clones. Blood and skin or GI T cell repertoires showed limited TRB overlap.

The sequence derives from a female patient aged 40 to 50 who received an allogeneic stem cell transplant from a related donor, was CMV-positive, and had no GVHD. Some T cells may arise from the graft donor. This sample comprised CD4+ T cells sorted from blood, obtained approximately 1,900 days after a stem cell transplant with posttransplant cyclophosphamide. The chain is built from TRBV19 and TRBJ2-3; TRBD2 matches at 8 bases. Here the CDR3 reads CASRQGLARTDTQYF. CDR3 DNA: TGTGCCAGTAGGCAAGGACTAGCTCGGACAGATACGCAGTATTTT.